The next 28 T cell receptor beta chains were all read from a single sample in a study of chemoradiotherapy in HPV16-positive cancers. Sequencing used immunoSEQ multiplex PCR; TCRdb keeps in-frame clones, though not all of them. In the table there are 25,000 to 30,000 clones, roughly 82% of which are singletons. The sequencing used blood, collected from a patient who underwent chemoradiotherapy. These receptors all come from a human donor with HPV-associated anogenital cancer.

The V and J genes are TRBV27 and TRBJ1-1; 9 bases align to TRBD1. The germline CDR1 and CDR2 sequences are MNHEY and SMNVEV (reference sequence). The length of the CDR3 is 15 residues. V lost 10 bases, J lost 7 bases, and 16 bases stayed unmatched. CDR3 protein: CATPFRGTGQREAFF. Here the CDR3 DNA reads TGTGCCACCCCTTTCAGGGGGACAGGGCAGCGTGAAGCTTTCTTT.

The chain carries TRBV10-3 and TRBJ1-1; TRBD1 matches at 8 bases. Trimming at V came to 7 bases and at J to 5 bases, leaving 9 bases not matched to a gene. Germline CDR1 and CDR2: ENHRY and SYGVKD. The CDR3 runs to 14 residues. The CDR3 DNA follows: TGTGCCATCAACGGACAGGGCAAGTTAACTGAAGCTTTCTTT. Encoded protein: CAINGQGKLTEAFF.

V gene TRBV10-3 combines with J gene TRBJ1-6; no reliable D call. The V and J ends lost 3 bases and 0 bases respectively, with 9 bases between them. CDR1 ENHRY and CDR2 SYGVKD come from the germline V gene. CDR3 length: 16 residues. CDR3 region: CAISESFSSYNSPLHF. Written as DNA, the CDR3 is TGTGCCATCAGTGAATCGTTTAGCTCCTATAATTCACCCCTCCACTTT.

V and J are TRBV2 and TRBJ1-4, with 10 bases identical to TRBD1. This CDR3 is built from 15 residues. Trimming removed 6 bases from V and 1 base from J; junction bases left unmatched: 2. From germline, CDR1 is SNHLY and CDR2 FYNNEI. CDR3 residues: CASRDRGVTNEKLFF. In DNA form, the CDR3 reads TGTGCCAGCAGGGACAGGGGGGTAACTAATGAAAAACTGTTTTTT.

This sequence joins TRBV29-1 and TRBJ2-5; TRBD2 agrees at 7 bases. CDR3 size: 13 residues. J gave up 3 bases and V 6 bases, and 7 bases lay outside the gene matches. CDR1 is SQVTM, CDR2 ANQGSEA, per germline. CDR3 sequence reads: CSVGVGGKETQYF. CDR3 nucleotides: TGCAGCGTGGGAGTGGGAGGGAAAGAGACCCAGTACTTC.

The CDR3, as DNA: TGCGCCAGCAGCTTGGTCAGGGGGCTGGGGGTAAATGAGCAGTTCTTC. The encoded protein is CASSLVRGLGVNEQFF. The V and J genes are TRBV5-1 and TRBJ2-1; 8 positions match TRBD1. V gave up 0 bases and J gave up 7 bases; unmatched junction bases: 9. The CDR3 loop spans 16 amino acids. Germline values: CDR1 SGHRS, CDR2 YFSETQ.

The J gene is TRBJ1-1, the V gene TRBV2; 7 nucleotides line up with TRBD1. Germline trimming cut 4 bases from V and 7 bases from J; bases unmatched to any gene: 12. Per germline, CDR1 SNHLY and CDR2 FYNNEI. The CDR3 sequence is 15 residues long. This CDR3 reads CASSVLTGRAHEAFF. DNA for the CDR3: TGTGCCAGCAGTGTGTTGACAGGGAGGGCTCATGAAGCTTTCTTT.

This clone was observed a single time. The rearrangement links TRBV5-1 to TRBJ2-7; D is unresolved. The CDR3 is made up of 14 amino acids. Per the germline V gene, CDR1 is SGHRS and CDR2 is YFSETQ. V was pared by 3 bases and J by 2 bases, with 12 bases between. DNA for the CDR3: TGCGCCAGCAGCTCAGGACCTACAGCCTACGAGCAGTACTTC. It encodes CASSSGPTAYEQYF.

A word on this clone: Mismatch with germline at one junction end may stem from a read error. The chain couples TRBV5-5 to TRBJ2-5; D is unclear. The germline V gene encodes CDR1 SGHKS and CDR2 YYEKEE (reference sequence). The CDR3 is 12 amino acids. This chain's CDR3 is CASGFDQETQYF. The CDR3 region has the DNA TGTGCCAGCGGCTTCGACCAAGAGACCCAGTACTTC.

V is TRBV18 and J is TRBJ1-1; possible D gene TRBD1, 5 bases. Germline loops: CDR1 KGHSH, CDR2 LQKENI. There are 13 residues in the CDR3. With 0 bases removed from V and 4 bases from J, the gap between germline ends came to 6 bases. CDR3 DNA sequence: TGTGCCAGCTCACCACCTCAGGGCACTGAAGCTTTCTTT. This codes for CASSPPQGTEAFF. The full variable domain, rest sourced from reference TRBV18 and TRBJ1-1, is NAGVMQNPRHLVRRRGQEARLRCSPMKGHSHVYWYRQLPEEGLKFMVYLQKENIIDESGMPKERFSAEFPKEGPSILRIQQVVRGDSAAYFCASSPPQGTEAFFGQGTRLTVV.

The rearrangement uses TRBV7-2 and TRBJ2-1; the match to TRBD2 covers 7 bases. The junction had 6 bases not matched to a gene; V was cut back by 5 bases and J by 2 bases. From germline, CDR1 is SGHTA and CDR2 FQGNSA. The CDR3 has 15 amino acids. The CDR3 here is CASSISGATYNEQFF. CDR3 in DNA: TGTGCCAGCAGCATCAGCGGGGCTACCTACAATGAGCAGTTCTTC.

The gene calls are TRBV18 and TRBJ2-5; 9 nucleotides line up with TRBD2. The V gene's germline CDR1 is KGHSH and CDR2 LQKENI. CDR3 length: 16 amino acids. With 3 bases clipped from V and 2 bases from J, the junction kept 7 bases outside the gene matches. The CDR3 sequence: CASSPYISGGQETQYF. In DNA form, the CDR3 reads TGTGCCAGCTCACCCTACATAAGCGGGGGGCAAGAGACCCAGTACTTC.

The rearrangement joins TRBV11-2 to TRBJ1-4; D unresolved. The CDR3 runs 11 residues. Trimming took off 4 bases at V and 5 bases at J, with 2 bases between the two ends. The germline gives CDR1 SGHAT, CDR2 FQNNGV. This chain's CDR3 is CASSSNEKLFF. CDR3 coding DNA: TGTGCCAGCAGCTCCAATGAAAAACTGTTTTTT.

This rearrangement joins TRBV6-1 to TRBJ2-3; D is unresolved. The germline gives CDR1 MNHNS, CDR2 SASEGT. The CDR3 covers 13 residues. Trimming removed 0 bases at V and 6 bases at J, with 7 bases between. The CDR3 region is CASSEAGVDTQYF. The DNA of the CDR3 is TGTGCCAGCAGTGAAGCAGGTGTTGATACGCAGTATTTT.

V and J are TRBV19 and TRBJ2-2; possible D gene TRBD1, 6 bases. Looked up from germline, CDR1 is LNHDA and CDR2 is SQIVND (reference sequence). V was shortened by 5 bases and J by 10 bases, with 11 bases between the two germline ends. This CDR3 is 12 amino acids long. The CDR3 coding sequence is TGTGCCAGTAGTCCCCGACAGGTGGAGCTGTTTTTT. Translating gives CASSPRQVELFF.

This chain joins TRBV29-1 and TRBJ1-2; D possibly corresponds to TRBD1 (6 bases). The V end lost 6 bases, the J end lost 6 bases, and 20 bases lay between the germline ends. The length of the CDR3 is 14 residues. Germline V CDR1 and CDR2: SQVTM, ANQGSEA. In DNA form, the CDR3 reads TGCAGCGTCGACGGAATACAGGGTCGGAATGGCTACACCTTC. It codes for CSVDGIQGRNGYTF.

The V and J genes are TRBV18 and TRBJ1-1; no definite D call. Trimming removed 0 bases at V and 4 bases at J, with 12 bases between. Looked up from germline, CDR1 is KGHSH and CDR2 is LQKENI. This CDR3 is built from 15 residues. CDR3 loop: CASSPPARVGTEAFF. As DNA, the CDR3 is TGTGCCAGCTCACCACCAGCGAGGGTGGGCACTGAAGCTTTCTTT.

The rearrangement uses TRBV5-1 and TRBJ1-2, with D tentatively TRBD1 (5 bases). Germline values: CDR1 SGHRS, CDR2 YFSETQ. The CDR3 covers 14 residues. Trimming left V 5 bases short and J 5 bases short, with 16 bases between. CDR3 sequence reads: CASSPREFGYGYTF. The CDR3 bases are TGCGCCAGCAGTCCCAGGGAGTTTGGGTATGGCTACACCTTC.

This chain's CDR3 is CASSPTRGEETQYF. The CDR3 DNA reads TGTGCCAGCTCACCAACAAGGGGCGAGGAGACCCAGTACTTC. The chain uses TRBV18 and TRBJ2-5, with a weak D call TRBD1 (5 bases). Looked up from germline, CDR1 is KGHSH and CDR2 is LQKENI. CDR3 size: 14 residues. Trimming took off 2 bases at V and 5 bases at J, with 12 bases between the two ends.

This chain uses TRBV19 with TRBJ2-2; D might be TRBD1 (7 bases). CDR3 length equals 16 residues. Deletions cut 5 bases from V and 7 bases from J, with 20 bases between. Germline lookup yields CDR1 LNHDA and CDR2 SQIVND (reference sequence). The CDR3 DNA sequence: TGTGCCAGTAGTGCCCGACAGGGAACTAGCTACGGGGAGCTGTTTTTT. It translates to CASSARQGTSYGELFF.

The chain couples TRBV2 to TRBJ1-4; D is ambiguous. Trimming stripped 5 bases from V and 8 bases from J, with 12 bases between. In germline, CDR1 is SNHLY, CDR2 FYNNEI. This CDR3 comprises 13 residues. The CDR3 DNA follows: TGTGCCAGCAGTCTTGGGTCAGGCGAAAAACTGTTTTTT. Protein product: CASSLGSGEKLFF.

The rearrangement links TRBV5-5 to TRBJ1-3; D possibly corresponds to TRBD1 (6 bases). The CDR3 extends over 15 amino acids. Germline CDR1 reads SGHKS; CDR2 reads YYEKEE (reference sequence). Trimming shortened V by 1 base and J by 1 base, and 9 bases separated the two germline ends. The CDR3 DNA reads as TGTGCCAGCAGCTTGTCGGGGGCATCTGGAAACACCATATATTTT. Translating it yields CASSLSGASGNTIYF.

The chain has TRBV7-2 and TRBJ1-1, with TRBD1 identical over 7 bases. The CDR3 consists of 13 residues. V trimming: 6 bases; J trimming: 6 bases; junction bases outside the gene matches: 7. Germline V gene sequence: CDR1 SGHTA, CDR2 FQGNSA. The CDR3 DNA sequence: TGTGCCAGCAGGAAACAGGGGAGCGCTGAAGCTTTCTTT. Translating it yields CASRKQGSAEAFF.

This rearrangement joins TRBV2 to TRBJ2-7, with 10 positions matching TRBD1. V trimming: 3 bases; J trimming: 2 bases; junction bases outside the gene matches: 1. The CDR3 is made up of 14 amino acids. The V gene's germline CDR1 is SNHLY and CDR2 FYNNEI. The CDR3 sequence is CASSEDRGAYEQYF. The CDR3 DNA sequence: TGTGCCAGCAGTGAGGACAGGGGGGCCTACGAGCAGTACTTC.

This chain joins TRBV18 and TRBJ2-7; 7 bases match TRBD2. The length of the CDR3 is 15 residues. With 3 bases clipped from V and 3 bases from J, the junction kept 8 bases outside the gene matches. Per the germline V gene, CDR1 is KGHSH and CDR2 is LQKENI. The chain's CDR3 is CASSPPAGFGYEQYF. The CDR3 DNA sequence: TGTGCCAGCTCACCGCCAGCGGGGTTCGGCTACGAGCAGTACTTC.

CDR3 sequence (DNA): TGTGCCAGCAGTGCGGCAGGGGAGGTAAATTCACCCCTCCACTTT. Amino acids: CASSAAGEVNSPLHF. The chain combines TRBV2 with TRBJ1-6, with D perhaps matching TRBD1 (6 bases). The germline V and J ends were trimmed by 4 bases and 7 bases, with 14 bases remaining between them. There are 15 residues in the CDR3. Germline V CDR1 and CDR2: SNHLY, FYNNEI.

The gene calls are TRBV25-1 and TRBJ2-1; D ambiguous. V lost 4 bases and J lost 8, with 12 bases in between. CDR3 size: 13 residues. Germline assignment: CDR1 MGHDK and CDR2 SYGVNS. CDR3 amino acids: CASSGPWWDEQFF. Here the CDR3 DNA reads TGTGCCAGCAGTGGCCCTTGGTGGGATGAGCAGTTCTTC.

This clone was counted a few times. The V call is TRBV11-2, the J call TRBJ2-7; D perhaps matches TRBD2 (6 bases). The V gene's germline CDR1 is SGHAT and CDR2 FQNNGV. The CDR3 extends over 16 amino acids. Trimming left V 5 bases short and J 0 bases short, with 17 bases between. CDR3 bases: TGTGCCAGCAGCCGGAGGGCTTGGCAGGGCTCCTACGAGCAGTACTTC. Translation gives CASSRRAWQGSYEQYF. Drawing the rest from reference TRBV11-2 and TRBJ2-7, the complete variable domain is EAGVAQSPRYKIIEKRQSVAFWCNPISGHATLYWYQQILGQGPKLLIQFQNNGVVDDSQLPKDRFSAERLKGVDSTLKIQPAKLEDSAVYLCASSRRAWQGSYEQYFGPGTRLTVT.